Listed below are T cell receptor beta chains from one sample, sequenced in a study of molecular identifiers for immune sequencing clone quantification. MiXCR, applied by TCRdb to the PCR reads, yields one record per CDR3 protein. The sample has about 510,000 distinct CDR3 sequences, roughly 26% seen once. Sequences were obtained from naive CD8+ T cells from blood, with Jurkat cell RNA spiked in. The receptors stem from a human donor in good health. Some libraries in this study had Jurkat cell RNA spiked in. Both conserved end residues are part of each CDR3. A D gene is named only where the DNA matches it firmly. Size is stated for part of the rows, as once, few or many counts, or as a class when the clone is expanded.

cdr3_aa: CASSLDLRSNQPQHF
cdr3_nt: TGTGCCAGCAGCTTAGATCTCAGGTCGAATCAGCCCCAGCATTTT
v_call: TRBV7-6
d_call: NA
j_call: TRBJ1-5
clone_size: few

cdr3_aa: CASSLTGADTYGYTF
cdr3_nt: TGTGCCAGCAGCTTGACAGGGGCAGACACCTATGGCTACACCTTC
v_call: TRBV7-9
d_call: TRBD1
j_call: TRBJ1-2
clone_size: NA

cdr3_aa: CANSPSYPAASTDTQYF
cdr3_nt: TGTGCCAACAGTCCGTCTTATCCAGCAGCTAGCACAGATACGCAGTATTTT
v_call: TRBV27
d_call: NA
j_call: TRBJ2-3
clone_size: few

cdr3_aa: CASSFDRGSSGEETQYF
cdr3_nt: TGTGCCAGCAGCTTTGACAGGGGGTCTAGCGGGGAAGAGACCCAGTACTTC
v_call: TRBV5-6
d_call: NA
j_call: TRBJ2-5
clone_size: few

cdr3_aa: CASRRMGGYTF
cdr3_nt: TGTGCCAGCAGAAGAATGGGTGGCTACACCTTC
v_call: TRBV12-3/TRBV12-4
d_call: NA
j_call: TRBJ1-2
clone_size: NA

cdr3_aa: CASSLALAGQETQYF
cdr3_nt: TGCGCCAGCAGCTTGGCGCTAGCGGGACAAGAGACCCAGTACTTC
v_call: TRBV5-1
d_call: TRBD2
j_call: TRBJ2-5
clone_size: many

cdr3_aa: CSVEGTDYEQYF
cdr3_nt: TGCAGCGTTGAAGGGACAGACTACGAGCAGTACTTC
v_call: TRBV29-1
d_call: NA
j_call: TRBJ2-7
clone_size: NA

cdr3_aa: CASSHLGSSGINEQYF
cdr3_nt: TGTGCCAGCAGCCACCTGGGATCTAGCGGGATCAACGAGCAGTACTTC
v_call: TRBV9
d_call: TRBD2
j_call: TRBJ2-7
clone_size: few

cdr3_aa: CASSKPQGLEDGYTF
cdr3_nt: TGTGCCAGCAGTAAGCCCCAGGGGCTAGAGGATGGCTACACCTTC
v_call: TRBV12-3/TRBV12-4
d_call: NA
j_call: TRBJ1-2
clone_size: many

cdr3_aa: CASSLPGGVPGTDTQYF
cdr3_nt: TGTGCCAGCAGTCTACCCGGGGGGGTTCCGGGCACAGATACGCAGTATTTT
v_call: TRBV27
d_call: TRBD2
j_call: TRBJ2-3
clone_size: NA

cdr3_aa: CASRDGYLQETQYF
cdr3_nt: TGTGCCAGCAGAGACGGATACCTGCAAGAGACCCAGTACTTC
v_call: TRBV28
d_call: NA
j_call: TRBJ2-5
clone_size: few

cdr3_aa: CASSLARWGASYNEQFF
cdr3_nt: TGTGCCAGCAGCTTAGCGCGGTGGGGGGCCTCCTACAATGAGCAGTTCTTC
v_call: TRBV7-2
d_call: NA
j_call: TRBJ2-1
clone_size: NA

cdr3_aa: CASSAEFGAINEKLLF
cdr3_nt: TGTGCCAGCAGTGCGGAGTTCGGGGCTATCAATGAAAAACTGCTTTTT
v_call: TRBV2
d_call: NA
j_call: TRBJ1-4
clone_size: NA

cdr3_aa: CASSLARDRVVETQYF
cdr3_nt: TGTGCCAGCAGTTTAGCGCGGGACAGGGTTGTAGAGACCCAGTACTTC
v_call: TRBV12-3/TRBV12-4
d_call: TRBD1
j_call: TRBJ2-5
clone_size: NA

cdr3_aa: CASRSGGARVRAFF
cdr3_nt: TGCGCCAGCCGCTCTGGCGGAGCCCGAGTACGAGCATTTTTC
v_call: TRBV5-1
d_call: NA
j_call: TRBJ2-7
clone_size: NA

cdr3_aa: CASSLGGPGTWGRTDTQYF
cdr3_nt: TGTGCCAGCAGTTTAGGAGGTCCCGGGACATGGGGTCGCACAGATACGCAGTATTTT
v_call: TRBV12-3/TRBV12-4
d_call: NA
j_call: TRBJ2-3
clone_size: few

cdr3_aa: CASSLRDSRTNEKLFF
cdr3_nt: TGTGCCAGCAGCTTACGGGACAGCCGAACTAATGAAAAACTGTTTTTT
v_call: TRBV7-9
d_call: TRBD1
j_call: TRBJ1-4
clone_size: few

cdr3_aa: CASSLMEGTLHEQYF
cdr3_nt: TGTGCCAGCAGCTTAATGGAGGGAACGTTGCACGAGCAGTACTTC
v_call: TRBV7-2
d_call: NA
j_call: TRBJ2-7
clone_size: many

cdr3_aa: CATSRDQVVGDEQYF
cdr3_nt: TGTGCCACCAGCAGAGATCAGGTGGTCGGGGACGAGCAGTACTTC
v_call: TRBV15
d_call: NA
j_call: TRBJ2-7
clone_size: NA

cdr3_aa: CASSVAGQGGSPLHF
cdr3_nt: TGTGCCAGCAGCGTAGCCGGACAGGGGGGATCACCCCTCCACTTT
v_call: TRBV9
d_call: TRBD1
j_call: TRBJ1-6
clone_size: NA

cdr3_aa: CASSGAYTEAFF
cdr3_nt: TGCGCCAGCAGTGGGGCGTACACTGAAGCTTTCTTT
v_call: TRBV5-1
d_call: NA
j_call: TRBJ1-1
clone_size: NA

cdr3_aa: CASSIFSWAGQPQHF
cdr3_nt: TGTGCCAGTAGTATTTTTTCCTGGGCCGGCCAGCCCCAGCATTTT
v_call: TRBV19
d_call: NA
j_call: TRBJ1-5
clone_size: NA

cdr3_aa: CAGGTARPNEQFF
cdr3_nt: TGTGCCGGAGGGACAGCTCGTCCCAATGAGCAGTTCTTC
v_call: TRBV5-5
d_call: NA
j_call: TRBJ2-1
clone_size: few

cdr3_aa: CASSPTRGEAFF
cdr3_nt: TGTGCCAGCAGCCCCACCCGGGGTGAAGCTTTCTTT
v_call: TRBV28
d_call: NA
j_call: TRBJ1-1
clone_size: many

cdr3_aa: CASGLVTIPGQIRSGTGGLFF
cdr3_nt: TGTGCTAGTGGTTTGGTGACGATTCCGGGACAGATCAGGAGTGGCACCGGGGGGCTGTTTTTT
v_call: TRBV12-5
d_call: NA
j_call: TRBJ2-2
clone_size: NA

cdr3_aa: CASSPDPSYEQYF
cdr3_nt: TGCGCCAGCAGCCCGGACCCGTCCTACGAGCAGTACTTC
v_call: TRBV5-1
d_call: NA
j_call: TRBJ2-7
clone_size: NA

cdr3_aa: CASSPASSGNTIYF
cdr3_nt: TGTGCCAGCAGCCCAGCCAGCTCTGGAAACACCATATATTTT
v_call: TRBV7-9
d_call: NA
j_call: TRBJ1-3
clone_size: NA

cdr3_aa: CASGNPHTQYF
cdr3_nt: TGTGCCAGCGGCAACCCACATACGCAGTATTTT
v_call: TRBV9
d_call: NA
j_call: TRBJ2-3
clone_size: NA

cdr3_aa: CASSWTGGSRAFF
cdr3_nt: TGTGCCAGCAGCTGGACAGGGGGTTCGCGCGCTTTCTTT
v_call: TRBV7-8
d_call: TRBD1
j_call: TRBJ1-1
clone_size: NA